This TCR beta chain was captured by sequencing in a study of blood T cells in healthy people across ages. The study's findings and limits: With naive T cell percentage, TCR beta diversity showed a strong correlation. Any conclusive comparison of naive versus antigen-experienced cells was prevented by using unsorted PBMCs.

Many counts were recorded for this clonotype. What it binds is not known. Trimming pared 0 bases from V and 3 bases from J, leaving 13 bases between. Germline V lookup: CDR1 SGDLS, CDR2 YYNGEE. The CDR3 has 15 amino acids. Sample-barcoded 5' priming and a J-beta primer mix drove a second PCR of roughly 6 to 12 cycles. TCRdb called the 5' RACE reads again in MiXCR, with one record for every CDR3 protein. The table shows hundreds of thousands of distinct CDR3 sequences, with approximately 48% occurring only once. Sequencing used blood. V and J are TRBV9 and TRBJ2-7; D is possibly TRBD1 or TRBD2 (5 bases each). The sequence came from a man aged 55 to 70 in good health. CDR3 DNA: TGTGCCAGCAGCGTAGATGATGGGGGTCACTACGAGCAGTACTTC. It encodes CASSVDDGGHYEQYF.